These 4 T cell receptor beta chains originate from one sample sequenced in a study of blood T cell repertoires in COVID-19. The data were produced by immunoSEQ multiplex PCR, yet TCRdb's version contains in-frame clones alone and is incomplete. The sample records some 490,000 clones, roughly 88% being singletons. What was sequenced was peripheral blood. The receptors were sampled from a human donor in a cohort sampled during active COVID-19.

The chain recombines TRBV5-5 with TRBJ1-2, with D maybe TRBD1 (5 bases). Trimming removed 0 bases from V and 3 bases from J, with 12 bases in between. The V gene's germline CDR1 is SGHKS and CDR2 YYEKEE (reference sequence). CDR3 length: 15 residues. For the CDR3, the DNA is TGTGCCAGCAGCTTGGAAGGGGATAAGGACTATGGCTACACCTTC. This codes for CASSLEGDKDYGYTF.

The sample holds a few counts of this clone. This chain uses TRBV7-9 with TRBJ1-4, with TRBD1 identical over 8 bases. Germline V gene lookup returns CDR1 SEHNR and CDR2 FQNEAQ (reference sequence). With V trimmed by 2 bases and J by 5 bases, 4 bases remained unmatched. The CDR3 consists of 15 residues. The CDR3 spells CASSLSYRGNEKLFF. As DNA, the CDR3 is TGTGCCAGCAGCTTATCGTACAGGGGGAATGAAAAACTGTTTTTT.

The V gene is TRBV18, the J gene TRBJ1-1; D is unresolved. There are 12 residues in the CDR3. Germline V gene data show CDR1 as KGHSH and CDR2 as LQKENI. V lost 1 base, J lost 8 bases, and 8 bases lay in between. The CDR3 DNA sequence: TGTGCCAGCTCACCACGCATGGAGGAAGCTTTCTTT. It is translated as CASSPRMEEAFF.

This chain connects TRBV19 to TRBJ2-7, with TRBD1 as a possible D gene (6 bases). Germline V CDR1 and CDR2: LNHDA, SQIVND (reference sequence). The CDR3 is 14 amino acids. Trimming took 5 bases from V and 2 from J, leaving 13 bases between them. The CDR3 sequence: CASSVDWTAYEQYF. The CDR3 DNA sequence: TGTGCCAGTAGTGTTGACTGGACAGCCTACGAGCAGTACTTC.